These 26 T cell receptor beta chains originate from one sample sequenced in a study of blood T cell repertoires in COVID-19 (TCRdb year 2020). Library creation used the immunoSEQ multiplex PCR assay. TCRdb stores this immuneACCESS table with in-frame sequences only. Part of the clones is absent; in the studies checked, under half of the shortfall reflects unresolved V genes, and no reason is known for the rest. The sample yields around 200,000 clones; under 85% were counted once. The top ten clonotypes cover about 1.3% of the sample. Sequencing was done on a sample of peripheral blood. The receptors originated from a woman aged 25 to 39 with COVID-19, enrolled during active disease.

This clone was found many times. Mismatch with germline at one junction end may stem from a read error. The chain combines TRBV6-5 with TRBJ2-7, with D tentatively TRBD2 (8 bases). Germline CDR1 reads MNHEY; CDR2 reads SVGAGI. The CDR3 has 13 residues. In nucleotides, the CDR3 is TGTGCCAGCCGGGACAGCATTGTAGCGGGAATGTCTTTC. It encodes CASRDSIVAGMSF.

This chain uses TRBV9 with TRBJ2-2; the match to TRBD2 covers 8 bases. V trimming: 3 bases; J trimming: 5 bases; junction bases outside the gene matches: 6. This CDR3 is built from 15 residues. Germline loops: CDR1 SGDLS, CDR2 YYNGEE. The CDR3 DNA sequence: TGTGCCAGCAGCGCCCGGGAGGGCGGAACCGGGGAGCTGTTTTTT. Translated, it gives CASSAREGGTGELFF.

This rearrangement joins TRBV19 to TRBJ2-2; D gene unclear. The germline V and J ends were trimmed by 1 base and 5 bases, with 11 bases remaining between them. Per germline, CDR1 LNHDA and CDR2 SQIVND (reference sequence). The CDR3 sequence is 15 residues long. The CDR3 DNA reads TGTGCCAGTAGTATAGGGGCTCTGGAAACCGGGGAGCTGTTTTTT. Its protein product is CASSIGALETGELFF. The whole variable domain, filled in from reference TRBV19 and TRBJ2-2, reads DGGITQSPKYLFRKEGQNVTLSCEQNLNHDAMYWYRQDPGQGLRLIYYSQIVNDFQKGDIAEGYSVSREKKESFPLTVTSAQKNPTAFYLCASSIGALETGELFFGEGSRLTVL.

This rearrangement joins TRBV5-1 to TRBJ2-6, with 10 bases lining up with TRBD1. The trim removed 4 bases at V and 1 base at J, leaving 8 bases unmatched. Germline CDR1 and CDR2: SGHRS and YFSETQ. The CDR3 extends over 18 amino acids. Here the CDR3 DNA reads TGCGCCAGCAGCCCTTTAGGGACAGGGGTATCTGGGGCCAACGTCCTGACTTTC. This sequence encodes CASSPLGTGVSGANVLTF.

The rearrangement joins TRBV7-9 to TRBJ2-1; TRBD2 matches at 10 bases. V dropped 5 bases and J dropped 9; count of bases not matched to a gene: 7. CDR1 SEHNR and CDR2 FQNEAQ come from the germline V gene (reference sequence). The CDR3 runs to 14 residues. The CDR3 loop is CASSPGTSVVEQFF. CDR3 nucleotides: TGTGCCAGCAGCCCCGGGACTAGCGTGGTTGAGCAGTTCTTC.

CDR3 sequence reads: CASSALAGGYEQYF. The CDR3 DNA reads as TGTGCCAGCAGCGCGCTAGCGGGGGGCTACGAGCAGTACTTC. This chain joins TRBV7-2 and TRBJ2-7; 11 nucleotides match TRBD2. CDR1 SGHTA and CDR2 FQGNSA come from the germline V gene. The J segment lost 3 bases and the V segment lost 5 bases, leaving 3 bases of the junction unmatched. The CDR3 is 14 residues long. Full variable domain (outside the CDR3, taken from reference TRBV7-2 and TRBJ2-7): GAGVSQSPSNKVTEKGKDVELRCDPISGHTALYWYRQSLGQGLEFLIYFQGNSAPDKSGLPSDRFSAERTGGSVSTLTIQRTQQEDSAVYLCASSALAGGYEQYFGPGTRLTVT.

This clone has just a few counts. The gene calls are TRBV6-2 or TRBV6-3 and TRBJ1-5; weak D call: TRBD1 (5 bases). The length of the CDR3 is 16 residues. Germline CDR1 and CDR2: MNHEY and SVGEGT. V was shortened by 6 bases and J by 4 bases, with 19 bases between the two germline ends. The CDR3 DNA reads TGTGCCAGCAGCCAGGGTGGGGGGAAGAGGAATCAGCCCCAGCATTTT. This gives the protein CASSQGGGKRNQPQHF.

The rearrangement uses TRBV3-1 (or the pseudogene TRBV3-2) and TRBJ2-3, with a possible D match to TRBD2 (6 bases). The germline V gene encodes CDR1 LGHDT and CDR2 YNNKEL (reference sequence). CDR3 size: 15 residues. Deletions cut 4 bases from V and 2 bases from J, with 13 bases between. CDR3 sequence reads: CASSLRSGNTDTQYF. The CDR3, as DNA: TGTGCCAGCAGCCTCCGTAGCGGAAACACAGATACGCAGTATTTT.

The sample holds a few counts of this clone. The gene calls are TRBV7-2 and TRBJ2-1; 9 nucleotides match TRBD2. There are 12 residues in the CDR3. CDR1 is SGHTA and CDR2 is FQGNSA in the germline V gene. Unmatched junction bases numbered 8, after V lost 4 bases and J lost 16 bases. The CDR3 DNA sequence: TGTGCCAGCAGCTACGGACTAGCGAGTCTCTTCTTC. It specifies CASSYGLASLFF.

The genes are TRBV20-1 and TRBJ2-3; 9 positions agree with TRBD2. The germline CDR1 and CDR2 sequences are DFQATT and SNEGSKA (reference sequence). J lost 2 bases, V lost 3 bases, and 18 bases had no gene match. This CDR3 region has 19 residues. The CDR3 nucleotides read TGCAGTGCTAGTTCTGTCTCGAGGGCTAGCGGGGCCGTCACAGATACGCAGTATTTT. Protein: CSASSVSRASGAVTDTQYF.

CDR3 in amino acids: CASSVADRANYGYTF. The CDR3 DNA is TGTGCCAGCAGCGTTGCGGACAGGGCAAACTATGGCTACACCTTC. The genes are TRBV9 and TRBJ1-2; the match to TRBD1 covers 8 bases. The CDR3 has 15 amino acids. V dropped 2 bases and J dropped 2; count of bases not matched to a gene: 5. Per germline, CDR1 SGDLS and CDR2 YYNGEE.

V usage is TRBV9 and J usage is TRBJ2-1; 9 nucleotides agree with TRBD2. Germline CDR1 SGDLS, CDR2 YYNGEE. J gave up 5 bases and V 4 bases, and 7 bases lay outside the gene matches. This CDR3 comprises 15 residues. The CDR3 nucleotides are TGTGCCAGCAGCCCCGGGACTAGCAGAAACAATGAGCAGTTCTTC. It codes for CASSPGTSRNNEQFF.

The genes are TRBV7-2 and TRBJ2-5; 7 bases match TRBD1. The trim removed 1 base at V and 3 bases at J, leaving 8 bases unmatched. The CDR3 covers 16 residues. CDR1 is SGHTA, CDR2 FQGNSA, per germline. The CDR3, as DNA: TGTGCCAGCAGCTTAGGGGCAGGGGGTCAAAAAGAGACCCAGTACTTC. As protein: CASSLGAGGQKETQYF. The complete variable domain, with remaining parts taken from reference TRBV7-2 and TRBJ2-5, reads GAGVSQSPSNKVTEKGKDVELRCDPISGHTALYWYRQSLGQGLEFLIYFQGNSAPDKSGLPSDRFSAERTGGSVSTLTIQRTQQEDSAVYLCASSLGAGGQKETQYFGPGTRLLVL.

The V gene is TRBV14, the J gene TRBJ2-2; D gene ambiguous. Trimming left V 4 bases short and J 1 base short, with 7 bases between. CDR1 and CDR2 (germline): SGHDN, FVKESK. The CDR3 is made up of 14 amino acids. CDR3 coding DNA: TGTGCCAGCAGCCTATCCCGGAACACCGGGGAGCTGTTTTTT. Translated, it gives CASSLSRNTGELFF. Drawing the rest from reference TRBV14 and TRBJ2-2, the complete variable domain is EAGVTQFPSHSVIEKGQTVTLRCDPISGHDNLYWYRRVMGKEIKFLLHFVKESKQDESGMPNNRFLAERTGGTYSTLKVQPAELEDSGVYFCASSLSRNTGELFFGEGSRLTVL.

This chain joins TRBV12-3 or TRBV12-4 and TRBJ2-1; 7 bases fit TRBD1. CDR3 length: 13 residues. Trimming removed 3 bases from V and 6 bases from J; junction bases left unmatched: 2. CDR3 sequence reads: CASSFRGTNEQFF. CDR3 coding DNA: TGTGCCAGCAGTTTCAGGGGGACCAATGAGCAGTTCTTC.

V is TRBV11-2 and J is TRBJ1-6; D not certain. Germline V gene data show CDR1 as SGHAT and CDR2 as FQNNGV. This CDR3 is built from 14 residues. Trimming removed 5 bases at V and 4 bases at J, with 9 bases between. DNA of the CDR3: TGTGCCAGCAGCCTCGCGGCGTATAATTCACCCCTCCACTTT. This gives the protein CASSLAAYNSPLHF.

The chain employs TRBV5-6 and TRBJ2-1; 16 bases match TRBD2. Losses at the gene ends were 4 bases for V and 8 bases for J; bases not matched to a gene: 6. CDR3 size: 16 residues. Germline CDR1 reads SGHDT; CDR2 reads YYEEEE. The CDR3 reads CASSPGTSGGAHEQFF. CDR3 sequence (DNA): TGTGCCAGCAGCCCCGGGACTAGCGGGGGGGCACATGAGCAGTTCTTC.

The CDR3 DNA reads TGTGCCAGCAGCCAAGATCTGCCAGGTTCCTACGAGCAGTACTTC. Translating it yields CASSQDLPGSYEQYF. The chain is built from TRBV3-1 (or the pseudogene TRBV3-2) and TRBJ2-7; the D is unclear. The V gene lost 0 bases and the J gene lost 1 base, with 10 bases spanning the gap. The CDR3 has 15 residues. Germline CDR1 is LGHDT and CDR2 is YNNKEL (reference sequence).

The chain joins TRBV28 to TRBJ1-1; no clear D gene. V was shortened by 8 bases and J by 1 base, with 14 bases between the two germline ends. There are 14 residues in the CDR3. Germline V gene sequence: CDR1 MDHEN, CDR2 SYDVKM. The CDR3 loop is CASVPGFQNTEAFF. The CDR3 DNA reads as TGTGCCAGCGTTCCCGGGTTCCAGAACACTGAAGCTTTCTTT.

V is TRBV10-3 and J is TRBJ1-4; D is unresolved. The length of the CDR3 is 15 residues. With 0 bases removed from V and 5 bases from J, the gap between germline ends came to 10 bases. Germline V CDR1 and CDR2: ENHRY, SYGVKD. For the CDR3, the DNA is TGTGCCATCAGTGAGTCTTGGGCAGAGAATGAAAAACTGTTTTTT. Translation: CAISESWAENEKLFF.

The chain links TRBV9 to TRBJ2-1; D remains unclear. Per the germline V gene, CDR1 is SGDLS and CDR2 is YYNGEE. This CDR3 region has 10 residues. Trimming removed 4 bases at V and 8 bases at J, with 4 bases between. DNA for the CDR3: TGTGCCAGCAGCCCGGATGAGCAGTTCTTC. Translating it yields CASSPDEQFF.

V and J are TRBV6-4 and TRBJ2-7, with D unclear. The CDR3 loop spans 12 amino acids. V was cut by 3 bases and J by 9 bases, with 12 bases left in between. Germline CDR1 is MRHNA and CDR2 is SNTAGT. The DNA of the CDR3 is TGTGCCAGCAGTGAGGTCAAATCGGGGCAGTACTTC. Its translation is CASSEVKSGQYF.

The chain links TRBV27 to TRBJ2-1, with a possible D match to TRBD1 (7 bases). The CDR3 is 14 residues long. Per germline, CDR1 MNHEY and CDR2 SMNVEV (reference sequence). V was cut by 4 bases and J by 4 bases, with 11 bases left in between. DNA of the CDR3: TGTGCCAGCAGTTGGGGGGACAGTTACAATGAGCAGTTCTTC. This encodes CASSWGDSYNEQFF.

The CDR3 bases are TGTGCCTGGAGTCTCGGTTTTATACCCTACGAGCAGTACTTC. Its translation: CAWSLGFIPYEQYF. The V and J genes are TRBV30 and TRBJ2-7; the D is unclear. Germline values: CDR1 GTSNPN, CDR2 SVGIG (reference sequence). Between the trimmed V and J ends, which lost 2 bases and 2 bases, there was a span of 13 bases. The CDR3 totals 14 residues.

V is TRBV23-1 and J is TRBJ2-7, with 7 bases aligning to TRBD2. TRBV23-1 is treated as an ORF (open reading frame) with a function not yet certain. The CDR3 length is 23 residues. The ends lost 0 bases at V and 3 bases at J; junction bases unmatched: 29. The CDR3 here is CASSQSQSNREASCHQEYYEQYF. Here the CDR3 DNA reads TGCGCCAGCAGTCAATCACAATCTAATCGGGAGGCTAGCTGTCACCAGGAATACTACGAGCAGTACTTC.

This rearrangement joins TRBV18 to TRBJ1-3; D possibly corresponds to TRBD1 (5 bases). Germline V lookup: CDR1 KGHSH, CDR2 LQKENI. V was pared by 2 bases and J by 0 bases, with 14 bases between. The CDR3 runs to 17 residues. The chain's CDR3 is CASSPSTDRLSGNTIYF. Here the CDR3 DNA reads TGTGCCAGCTCACCAAGCACCGACAGACTCTCTGGAAACACCATATATTTT.